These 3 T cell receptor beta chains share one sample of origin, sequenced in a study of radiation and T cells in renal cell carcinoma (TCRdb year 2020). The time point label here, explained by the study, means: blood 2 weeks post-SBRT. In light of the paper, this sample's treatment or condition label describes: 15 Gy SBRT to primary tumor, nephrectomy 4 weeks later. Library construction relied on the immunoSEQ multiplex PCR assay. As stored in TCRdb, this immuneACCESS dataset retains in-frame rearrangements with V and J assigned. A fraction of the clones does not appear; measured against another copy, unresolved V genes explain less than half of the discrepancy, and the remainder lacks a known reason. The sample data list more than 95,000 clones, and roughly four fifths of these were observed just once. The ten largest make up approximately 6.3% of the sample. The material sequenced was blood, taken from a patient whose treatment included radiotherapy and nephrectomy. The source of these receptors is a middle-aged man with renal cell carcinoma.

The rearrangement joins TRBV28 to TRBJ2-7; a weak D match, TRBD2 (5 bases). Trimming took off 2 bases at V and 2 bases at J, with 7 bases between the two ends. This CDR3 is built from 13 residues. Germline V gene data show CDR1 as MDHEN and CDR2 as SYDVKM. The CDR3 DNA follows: TGTGCCAGCAGTTTAGCGGGTCCCTACGAGCAGTACTTC. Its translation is CASSLAGPYEQYF. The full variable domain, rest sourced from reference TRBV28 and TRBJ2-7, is DVKVTQSSRYLVKRTGEKVFLECVQDMDHENMFWYRQDPGLGLRLIYFSYDVKMKEKGDIPEGYSVSREKKERFSLILESASTNQTSMYLCASSLAGPYEQYFGPGTRLTVT.

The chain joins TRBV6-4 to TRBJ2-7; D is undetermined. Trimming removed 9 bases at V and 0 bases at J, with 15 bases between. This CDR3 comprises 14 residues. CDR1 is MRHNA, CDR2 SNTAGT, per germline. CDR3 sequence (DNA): TGTGCCAGAACTCTTCGAAAGGGCTCCTACGAGCAGTACTTC. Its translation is CARTLRKGSYEQYF.

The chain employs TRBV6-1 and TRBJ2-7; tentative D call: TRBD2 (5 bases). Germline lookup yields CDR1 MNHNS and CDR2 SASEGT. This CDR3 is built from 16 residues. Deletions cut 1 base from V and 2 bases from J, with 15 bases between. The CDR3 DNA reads TGTGCCAGCAGTGAAGGGGGAGCCAAGGACCCCTACGAGCAGTACTTC. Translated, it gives CASSEGGAKDPYEQYF.